The next 4 T cell receptor beta chains were all read from a single sample in a study of blood T cell repertoires in COVID-19. Generated by immunoSEQ multiplex PCR, the TCRdb table keeps only in-frame clones and is missing some. The sample holds 200,000 or so clones, around 84% seen once. Sequenced material: peripheral blood. All receptors come from a human donor in a cohort sampled during active COVID-19.

This clone was counted once. This chain links TRBV6-5 with TRBJ1-2, with TRBD1 matching 7 bases. The CDR3 loop spans 14 amino acids. CDR1 and CDR2 from the germline V gene are MNHEY and SVGAGI. With 6 bases clipped from V and 3 bases from J, the junction kept 7 bases outside the gene matches. The CDR3 region has the DNA TGTGCCAGCAGCGCCCAGGGGGGCTACTATGGCTACACCTTC. Amino acid sequence: CASSAQGGYYGYTF.

The gene calls are TRBV6-5 and TRBJ1-1; a possible D gene is TRBD1 (5 bases). V lost 6 bases, J lost 2 bases, and 16 bases lay in between. The CDR3 covers 15 residues. Germline CDR1 MNHEY, CDR2 SVGAGI. CDR3 protein: CASRAPQGGNTEAFF. In DNA, the CDR3 is TGTGCCAGCAGAGCCCCCCAGGGAGGAAACACTGAAGCTTTCTTT.

The chain links TRBV29-1 to TRBJ2-6; D gene unclear. V lost 6 bases and J lost 0, with 6 bases in between. Germline V gene data show CDR1 as SQVTM and CDR2 as ANQGSEA. CDR3 length: 13 residues. The CDR3 DNA reads as TGCAGCGTAATAAACTCTGGGGCCAACGTCCTGACTTTC. Protein sequence: CSVINSGANVLTF.

This clone was counted between two and nine times. The rearrangement uses TRBV20-1 and TRBJ2-7; D is uncertain. Looked up from germline, CDR1 is DFQATT and CDR2 is SNEGSKA (reference sequence). Trimming took off 6 bases at V and 2 bases at J, with 8 bases between the two ends. There are 11 residues in the CDR3. The CDR3 nucleotides are TGCAGTGCGCGAACCACCTACGAGCAGTACTTC. This sequence encodes CSARTTYEQYF.